This T cell receptor beta chain was profiled in a study of sequential checkpoint blockade in melanoma. The treatment is: randomized to nivolumab then ipilimumab (arm A) or the reverse (arm B). Live CD3+CD8+ CD19− CD56− cells were sorted from PBMCs. The V gene's germline CDR1 is SGHNT and CDR2 YYREEE (reference sequence). Trimming shortened V by 3 bases and J by 4 bases, and 8 bases separated the two germline ends. The CDR3 sequence is 14 residues long. This clone was seen just once. The method was immunoSEQ multiplex PCR; TCRdb's version includes in-frame clones alone and lacks a portion of them. Of over 25,000 clones detected, approximately 77% appear once; the ten largest clones hold around 18%.

The sequence was collected from a human donor with melanoma. The sequencing used CD8+ T cells sorted from blood (inferred from file names), collected from a patient given nivolumab and ipilimumab in sequence. The gene calls are TRBV5-4 and TRBJ1-6, with D perhaps TRBD1 (5 bases). The DNA of the CDR3 is TGTGCCAGCAGCTGGGGGGATTATAATTCACCCCTCCACTTT. Translated: CASSWGDYNSPLHF.